This T cell receptor (beta chain) was observed in a study of T cells after yellow fever vaccination. Generation of TCR cDNA used 5'RACE template switching (which added a universal primer site and UMIs). Via MiXCR, TCRdb re-called the 5' RACE reads, giving one row per CDR3 protein. The data contain roughly 150,000 distinct CDR3 sequences, 7.7% of them singletons. Germline CDR1 ENHRY, CDR2 SYGVKD. The CDR3 extends over 15 amino acids. Trimming cost V 2 bases and J 9 bases; bases outside gene matches: 9. In the case of this clonotype: Its antigen is not identified.

Whole-study findings and limits: It was the secondary response that reached its peak faster, day 5 versus 15, but it was weaker.

The sequence was collected from a young man who received the YFV17D yellow fever vaccine. V gene TRBV10-3 combines with J gene TRBJ2-7; 11 bases match TRBD1. The sequenced sample was CD4+ T cells sorted from PBMCs, obtained 5 days after the yellow fever booster vaccination. The CDR3 DNA sequence: TGTGCCATCAGTGAGCCCCCGGGACAGGGGGGATCGCAGTACTTC. This encodes CAISEPPGQGGSQYF.